Presented here are 2 T cell receptor beta chains from one specimen sequenced in a study of blood T cells in healthy people across ages. Primers used in a second PCR of roughly 7 to 12 cycles were a sample-barcoded 5' primer and a J-beta primer mix. TCRdb re-called the 5' RACE reads with MiXCR, one entry per CDR3 protein. This table holds about 1.4 million distinct CDR3 sequences, 59% found once. Material for sequencing was blood. These TCRs come from a man between 18 and 29 years old in good health.

This rearrangement joins TRBV20-1 to TRBJ2-7; the D gene is possibly TRBD2 (6 bases). Per the germline V gene, CDR1 is DFQATT and CDR2 is SNEGSKA (reference sequence). Trimming took off 4 bases at V and 1 base at J, with 14 bases between the two ends. The CDR3 has 14 residues. This chain's CDR3 is CSAKVGLGSYEQYF. The CDR3 DNA follows: TGCAGTGCTAAAGTGGGACTGGGGTCCTACGAGCAGTACTTC.

This chain joins TRBV29-1 and TRBJ2-4; D possibly corresponds to TRBD1 (6 bases). CDR3 size: 14 residues. V shed 1 base and J shed 6 bases, with 13 bases lying between them. Germline V lookup: CDR1 SQVTM, CDR2 ANQGSEA. CDR3 DNA sequence: TGCAGCGTTGAAGGCCTCAGGGGTCCAAACATTCAGTACTTC. Its translation is CSVEGLRGPNIQYF. Full variable domain (missing parts from reference TRBV29-1 and TRBJ2-4): SAVISQKPSRDICQRGTSLTIQCQVDSQVTMMFWYRQQPGQSLTLIATANQGSEATYESGFVIDKFPISRPNLTFSTLTVSNMSPEDSSIYLCSVEGLRGPNIQYFGAGTRLSVL.